The 10 T cell receptor beta chains listed next were all sequenced from one sample in a study of regulatory T cells in long-lasting Graves disease. CDR3 regions were amplified by Arm-PCR using iRepertoire HTBI primers to build TCR beta libraries. TCRdb ran MiXCR on the multiplex PCR reads and lists one entry per CDR3 protein. The repertoire includes some 370,000 distinct CDR3 sequences, 20% to 25% of them detected once, and 28% sits in the top ten. Time point defined: persistent/refractory GD, antithyroid drugs over 5 years with positive TRAb. With RNA extracted from PBMCs as input, the TCR library was made. The starting material was peripheral blood mononuclear cells (PBMCs), obtained when the disease was refractory, from a patient treated with antithyroid drugs. The receptor set was obtained from a woman aged 40 to 49 with Graves disease.

In regard to this clonotype: One end of the junction fails to match germline, which may point to a read error. V and J are TRBV6-2 or TRBV6-3 and TRBJ1-2; 7 nucleotides align to TRBD1. Looked up from germline, CDR1 is MNHEY and CDR2 is SVGEGT. CDR3 length equals 16 residues. CDR3 region: CASIVHGTDLYYGYAF. The CDR3 DNA reads as TGTGCCAGCATTGTTCACGGGACAGATCTTTACTATGGCTACGCCTTC.

This clonotype was detected many times. V and J are TRBV2 and TRBJ2-5, with D uncertain. The CDR3 consists of 13 residues. The V gene's germline CDR1 is SNHLY and CDR2 FYNNEI. The V end lost 6 bases, the J end lost 4 bases, and 12 bases lay between the germline ends. Here the CDR3 DNA reads TGTGCCAGCAGCTCGACCCAGCGAGAGACCCAGTACTTC. Residues: CASSSTQRETQYF. Filled out from reference TRBV2 and TRBJ2-5, the complete variable domain reads EPEVTQTPSHQVTQMGQEVILRCVPISNHLYFYWYRQILGQKVEFLVSFYNNEISEKSEIFDDQFSVERPDGSNFTLKIRSTKLEDSAMYFCASSSTQRETQYFGPGTRLLVL.

This clonotype occurred a few times. This chain links TRBV7-8 with TRBJ2-1; 12 nucleotides match TRBD2. Trimming took 6 bases from V and 7 from J; bases not matched to a gene: 7. The CDR3 runs to 15 residues. In germline, CDR1 is SGHVS, CDR2 FQNEAQ. This CDR3 is CASRMTSGSSNEQFF. Here the CDR3 DNA reads TGTGCCAGCAGGATGACTAGCGGGAGTTCGAATGAGCAGTTCTTC.

As regards this clonotype: A much bigger clone sits one base away, suggesting this may be a read error. CDR3 sequence reads: CASSEGQGYQPQHF. The CDR3 DNA reads TGTGCCAGCAGTGAGGGACAGGGCTATCAGCCCCAGCATTTT. The chain carries TRBV28 and TRBJ1-5, with 9 bases fitting TRBD1. CDR3 length: 14 amino acids. The V gene's germline CDR1 is MDHEN and CDR2 SYDVKM. The V gene end was trimmed by 5 bases and the J gene end by 5 bases; junction bases not matched to a gene: 4.

This clonotype was found a few times. The V gene is TRBV6-1, the J gene TRBJ1-4; D remains ambiguous. Germline V gene lookup returns CDR1 MNHNS and CDR2 SASEGT. Trimming took 8 bases from V and 4 from J, leaving 8 bases between them. The CDR3 sequence is 12 residues long. The CDR3 DNA follows: TGTGCCAGCGGCTTCGGTAATGAAAAACTGTTTTTT. Its protein product is CASGFGNEKLFF.

This clonotype appeared a few times. V and J are TRBV28 and TRBJ2-7; D perhaps matches TRBD2 (5 bases). Germline CDR1 MDHEN, CDR2 SYDVKM. The CDR3 runs to 15 residues. The germline V and J ends were trimmed by 4 bases and 7 bases, with 20 bases remaining between them. The CDR3 reads CASSSGVGLPVEQYF. Here the CDR3 DNA reads TGTGCCAGCAGTTCCGGGGTAGGGTTGCCCGTGGAGCAGTACTTC. The whole variable domain, remainder taken from reference TRBV28 and TRBJ2-7, is DVKVTQSSRYLVKRTGEKVFLECVQDMDHENMFWYRQDPGLGLRLIYFSYDVKMKEKGDIPEGYSVSREKKERFSLILESASTNQTSMYLCASSSGVGLPVEQYFGPGTRLTVT.

The V and J genes are TRBV25-1 and TRBJ2-2; no clear D. The CDR3 extends over 14 amino acids. Germline CDR1 MGHDK, CDR2 SYGVNS. The V and J ends lost 8 bases and 3 bases respectively, with 13 bases between them. The CDR3 nucleotides are TGTGCCAGCCGGGCCCACCCTCACACCGGGGAGCTGTTTTTT. This translates into CASRAHPHTGELFF.

In regard to this clonotype: It may be a read error: a sequence one base away is much more abundant. The chain links TRBV7-3 to TRBJ2-3; D tentatively fits TRBD1 or TRBD2 (6 bases each). Germline assignment: CDR1 SGHTA and CDR2 FQGTGA. There are 15 residues in the CDR3. The CDR3 nucleotides read TGTGCCAGCAGCTTTTTGGGGGGCGGCACAGATGCGCAGTATTTT. Translation: CASSFLGGGTDAQYF.

The V gene is TRBV7-9, the J gene TRBJ1-1; 7 nucleotides agree with TRBD1. The trim removed 1 base at V and 0 bases at J, leaving 11 bases unmatched. The V gene's germline CDR1 is SEHNR and CDR2 FQNEAQ (reference sequence). There are 18 residues in the CDR3. CDR3 loop: CASSLVITGTALNTEAFF. The CDR3 nucleotides read TGTGCCAGCAGCTTAGTTATAACCGGGACAGCCTTGAACACTGAAGCTTTCTTT.

The sample holds a few counts of this clonotype. The J gene is TRBJ2-2, the V gene TRBV6-5; maybe TRBD2 (6 bases). The CDR3 covers 15 residues. CDR1 and CDR2 (germline): MNHEY, SVGAGI. V was cut by 2 bases and J by 1 base, with 8 bases left in between. The CDR3 loop reads CASSYGGVNTGELFF. The DNA for the CDR3 is TGTGCCAGCAGTTACGGCGGGGTGAACACCGGGGAGCTGTTTTTT.